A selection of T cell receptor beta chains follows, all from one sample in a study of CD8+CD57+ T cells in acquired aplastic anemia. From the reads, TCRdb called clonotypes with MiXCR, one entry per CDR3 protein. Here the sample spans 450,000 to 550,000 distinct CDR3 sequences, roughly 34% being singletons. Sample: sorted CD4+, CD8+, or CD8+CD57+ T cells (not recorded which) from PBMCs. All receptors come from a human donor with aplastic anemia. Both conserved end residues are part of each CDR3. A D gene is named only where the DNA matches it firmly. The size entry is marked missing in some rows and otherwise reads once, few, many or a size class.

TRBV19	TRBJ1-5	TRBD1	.	CASCQTGSGNQPQHF	TGTGCCAGTTGTCAGACAGGGTCGGGCAATCAGCCCCAGCATTTT
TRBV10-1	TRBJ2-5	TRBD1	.	CASSIQPGQGAEETQYF	TGCGCCAGCAGTATACAACCGGGACAGGGGGCTGAAGAGACCCAGTACTTC
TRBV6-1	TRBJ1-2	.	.	CASSEGARSFRSYTF	TGTGCCAGCAGTGAGGGGGCCAGATCCTTCAGGAGCTACACCTTC
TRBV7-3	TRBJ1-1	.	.	CASGFIPRADTEAFF	TGTGCCAGCGGCTTTATTCCCAGGGCGGACACTGAAGCTTTCTTT
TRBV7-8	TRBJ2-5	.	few	CASRGHLQETQYF	TGTGCCAGCAGGGGACACCTCCAAGAGACCCAGTACTTC
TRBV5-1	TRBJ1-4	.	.	CASSPGTANEKLFF	TGCGCCAGCAGCCCCGGGACGGCAAATGAAAAACTGTTTTTT
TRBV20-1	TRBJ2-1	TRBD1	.	CSAGRTGDEQFF	TGCAGTGCTGGAAGGACAGGGGATGAGCAGTTCTTC
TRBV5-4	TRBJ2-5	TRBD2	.	CASSLVAGGNQETQYF	TGTGCCAGCAGCTTGGTAGCGGGAGGCAACCAAGAGACCCAGTACTTC
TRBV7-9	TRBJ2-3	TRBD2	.	CASSLPSGSWTDTQYF	TGTGCCAGCAGCTTACCTAGCGGGAGTTGGACAGATACGCAGTATTTT
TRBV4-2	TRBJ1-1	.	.	CASSLSIGIWGVGTEASF	.
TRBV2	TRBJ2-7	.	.	CASSQDQRGEQYF	TGTGCCAGCAGCCAAGATCAACGGGGCGAGCAGTACTTC
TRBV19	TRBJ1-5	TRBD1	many	CASIADRGNQPQHF	TGTGCCAGTATCGCGGACAGGGGGAATCAGCCCCAGCATTTT
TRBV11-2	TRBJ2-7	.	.	CASSLEGFGGYEQYF	TGTGCCAGCAGCTTAGAAGGGTTTGGGGGCTACGAGCAGTACTTC
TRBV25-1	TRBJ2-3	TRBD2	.	CASSDSGRAERHF	TGTGCCAGCAGTGATAGCGGGAGGGCCGAACGGCATTTT
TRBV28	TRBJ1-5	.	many	CASTLPGSNQPQHF	TGTGCCAGCACCTTGCCAGGGAGCAATCAGCCCCAGCATTTT
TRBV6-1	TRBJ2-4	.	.	CASAGGGRDIQYF	TGTGCCAGCGCGGGTGGGGGCAGGGACATTCAGTACTTC
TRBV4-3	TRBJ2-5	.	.	CASSQVGGRGGETQYF	TGCGCCAGCAGCCAAGTTGGTGGCAGGGGGGGAGAGACCCAGTACTTC
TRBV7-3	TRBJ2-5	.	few	CASSLYPVRDDRQETQYF	TGTGCCAGCAGCTTATACCCGGTCCGTGACGATAGGCAAGAGACCCAGTACTTC